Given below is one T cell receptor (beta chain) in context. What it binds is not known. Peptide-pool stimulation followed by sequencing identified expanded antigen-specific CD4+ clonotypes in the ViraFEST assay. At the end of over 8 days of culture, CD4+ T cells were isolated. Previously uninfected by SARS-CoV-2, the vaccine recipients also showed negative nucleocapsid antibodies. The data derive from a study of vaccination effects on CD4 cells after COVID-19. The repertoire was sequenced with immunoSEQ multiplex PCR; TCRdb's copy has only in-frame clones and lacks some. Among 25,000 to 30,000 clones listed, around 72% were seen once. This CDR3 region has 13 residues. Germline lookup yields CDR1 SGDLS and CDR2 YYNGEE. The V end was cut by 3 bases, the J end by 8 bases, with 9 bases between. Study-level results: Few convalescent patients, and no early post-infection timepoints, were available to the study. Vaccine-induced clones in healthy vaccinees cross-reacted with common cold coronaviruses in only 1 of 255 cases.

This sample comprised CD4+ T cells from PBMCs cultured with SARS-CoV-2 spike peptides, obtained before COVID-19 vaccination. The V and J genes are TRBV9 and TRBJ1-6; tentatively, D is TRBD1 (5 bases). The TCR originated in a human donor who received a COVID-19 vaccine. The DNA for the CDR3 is TGTGCCAGCAGCGCCGGGGGAGATTCACCCCTCCACTTT. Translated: CASSAGGDSPLHF. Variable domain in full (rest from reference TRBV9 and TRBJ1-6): DSGVTQTPKHLITATGQRVTLRCSPRSGDLSVYWYQQSLDQGLQFLIQYYNGEERAKGNILERFSAQQFPDLHSELNLSSLELGDSALYFCASSAGGDSPLHFGNGTRLTVT.